This T cell receptor beta chain was found in a study of beta chain features in type 1 diabetes (dated by TCRdb to 2017 to 2018). Background for the entire study: No differences in mean age, gender distribution, total cell number or subset yield were found between patients and healthy donors. In the study, recently diagnosed type 1 diabetes patients and matched healthy donors were compared on the TCRB repertoires of their sorted circulating CD4+ T cell subsets. Whereas all 30 or so donors provided naive and central memory subsets, regulatory and stem cell-like memory subsets were isolated from just 8 patients and about 8 healthy donors. A total of about 100,000,000 sorted cells were examined across all samples, and RNA yield correlated strongly with the number of cells per subset. The investigation overall reported the following: Because cDNA was sequenced instead of genomic DNA, highly expressing activated cells could be over-represented, though the groups showed no difference in activation or CD3 levels. Type 1 diabetes patients showed a moderate but significant shortening of TCRB CDR3 length in all four CD4+ subsets. Fewer insertions and more nucleotide deletions at VDJ recombination sites were observed in patients with type 1 diabetes, implying thymic rearrangement abnormalities. Because small numbers of individuals were included in the HLA sub-analyses, any influence of HLA type on TCRB rearrangement was left unresolved. PCR may preferentially amplify shorter templates, but because patient and control samples were amplified and corrected together, any resulting skew would affect both groups equally. Naive, central memory and regulatory TCRB repertoires appeared to be more alike among patients than among healthy donors.

From a lookup of the germline V gene, CDR1 and CDR2 are KGHSH and LQKENI. V was cut back by 3 bases and J by 5 bases, leaving a gap of 19 bases between them. The CDR3 measures 16 amino acids from cysteine to phenylalanine. Only the CDR3 region is kept as DNA, spanning 48 bases read in frame from base 1. This clone was picked up a small number of times. The antigen this receptor binds is unknown. Nothing much larger sits one base from this clone, and base qualities are not available. The entire isolated RNA was reverse transcribed using the High Capacity cDNA Reverse Transcription Kit, and thus expressed TCRB transcripts were sequenced. Deep immunoSEQ sequencing was applied to naive, central memory and regulatory T cell samples, giving an average of approximately 3.8 million total reads per sample. Sorted cells were lysed in RLT buffer and RNA was extracted with DNase-treated RNeasy Micro or Mini kits, depending on cell number. Each cell subset was processed on its own to prevent cross-contamination, while patient and healthy donor samples were processed together. TCRB sequences were amplified from cDNA with the immunoSEQ multiplex PCR, producing 87-bp fragments spanning the CDR3 region. Sequencing of the amplicons was done on the Illumina HiSeq platform. Per the source publication's procedure: PCR bias was computationally corrected using synthetic template baselines, reads within Hamming distance 2 were collapsed, and singletons that could not be merged were discarded. Reads were aligned against IMGT so that V, D and J genes, CDR3 length and insertions or deletions at six rearrangement sites could be assigned. Within each subset, clonotype counts were normalized to sorted cell number, after which true diversity and Gini coefficients were computed with the tcR R package. The overlap coefficient, calculated on TCRB nucleotide sequences, was used to quantify repertoire sharing. Imported from immuneACCESS, the table was reduced by TCRdb to in-frame sequences with V and J called. These copies leave out some clones; in studies compared against another copy, an unresolved V gene accounts for under half, and the cause of the remainder is not known. D and trimming were read from the DNA, whereas the V and J calls and clone size are those reported in that table. Present in this sample are 250,000 to 300,000 clones, about 8.5% of which were seen just once. 0.9% to 1.2% of the sample is taken by the ten largest.

Each donor gave one peripheral blood draw, about 100 mL on average, collected into heparinised tubes. Naive, central memory, regulatory and stem cell-like memory CD4+ T cells were sorted on a BD FACSAria II using a panel including CD45RO, CCR7, CD25, CD127, CD95 and CD27. Every sorted population had a purity above 95%. PBMCs were isolated immediately by Lymphoprep density gradient centrifugation and stained directly without culture. To minimize batch effects, samples were stained and sorted in pairs, one healthy donor with one patient per experiment. Sequenced: central memory CD4+ T cells from blood. The sequence was obtained from a woman aged 18-29 years in good health. This receptor chain uses TRBV18 and TRBJ1-1; the D region possibly corresponds to TRBD1 (6 bases align). The nucleotides read TGTGCCAGCTCACCTACCCTAGGAACAGGGATTACTGAAGCTTTCTTT. The resulting protein is CASSPTLGTGITEAFF. Extended through the reference TRBV18 and TRBJ1-1 proteins, this CDR3 yields the full variable domain: NAGVMQNPRHLVRRRGQEARLRCSPMKGHSHVYWYRQLPEEGLKFMVYLQKENIIDESGMPKERFSAEFPKEGPSILRIQQVVRGDSAAYFCASSPTLGTGITEAFFGQGTRLTVV.